The clone carrying this T cell receptor (beta chain) turned up a few times. This sample stems from a study of T cells in Graves' hyperthyroidism and ophthalmopathy. Overall study context: Any treatment followed the collection of peripheral blood at initial diagnosis.

The authors took PBMCs from roughly 9.5 ml fresh peripheral blood. This CDR3 has 15 residues. CDR1 and CDR2 (germline): SGHTA, FQGTGA. V lost 3 bases to trimming and J lost 2 bases, with 13 bases between them. The CDR3 regions of TCR beta were amplified from RNA transcripts. An initial round of RT-PCR targeting the TCR CDR3 relied on the HTBI primer set. In TCRdb, the multiplex PCR reads were re-called with MiXCR into one record per CDR3 protein. The table includes 600,000 to 850,000 distinct CDR3 sequences, approximately 19% detected once. J is TRBJ1-1 and V is TRBV7-3, with a tentative D call TRBD1 (6 bases). Specimen: blood. The TCR was taken from a woman in her 50s with Graves' hyperthyroidism that later progressed to Graves' ophthalmopathy. The CDR3 DNA reads as TGTGCCAGCAGCTTTGGGGGGGGGGCTAACACTGAAGCTTTCTTT. As protein: CASSFGGGANTEAFF. Looking up the rest from reference TRBV7-3 and TRBJ1-1 gives the full variable domain: GAGVSQTPSNKVTEKGKYVELRCDPISGHTALYWYRQSLGQGPEFLIYFQGTGAADDSGLPNDRFFAVRPEGSVSTLKIQRTERGDSAVYLCASSFGGGANTEAFFGQGTRLTVV.